These T cell receptor beta chains were read from a single sample in a study of CDR3 diversity in severe acne. One entry per CDR3 protein, called by TCRdb with MiXCR from the PCR reads. The sample consists of approximately 90,000 distinct CDR3 sequences, less than 65% of them appearing once. The sequenced sample was blood. These receptors came from a male donor with severe acne vulgaris. Both conserved end residues are part of each CDR3. The order of the fields is J gene, V gene, clone size, D gene, CDR3 DNA, CDR3 protein. A D gene is named only where the DNA matches it firmly. Only part of the rows carry a size: once, few, many, or a class if the clone is expanded.

J gene: TRBJ2-6
V gene: TRBV6-5
clone size: few
D gene: TRBD1
CDR3 DNA: TGTGCCAGCAGTAGACAGGGGGCGCCTGGGGCCAACGTCCTGACTTTC
CDR3 protein: CASSRQGAPGANVLTF

J gene: TRBJ2-5
V gene: TRBV20-1
clone size: many
D gene: NA
CDR3 DNA: TGCAGTGCTAGAGATCTCTTAGTCTCTGGGCGGGAGACCCAGTACTTC
CDR3 protein: CSARDLLVSGRETQYF

J gene: TRBJ2-5
V gene: TRBV5-1
clone size: NA
D gene: NA
CDR3 DNA: TGCGCCAGCAGCCTCGGGGGAGGGGGAGAGACCCAGTACTTC
CDR3 protein: CASSLGGGGETQYF

J gene: TRBJ1-4
V gene: TRBV14
clone size: many
D gene: NA
CDR3 DNA: TGTGCCAGCAGCCAAGTTGGAGAAAAACTGTTTTTT
CDR3 protein: CASSQVGEKLFF

J gene: TRBJ1-4
V gene: TRBV28
clone size: NA
D gene: TRBD1
CDR3 DNA: TGTGCCAGCAGTTTAGGGGGACAGGGGGGTGAAAAACCGTCTTTT
CDR3 protein: CASSLGGQGGEKPSF

J gene: TRBJ2-5
V gene: TRBV20-1
clone size: NA
D gene: NA
CDR3 DNA: NA
CDR3 protein: CSAAGERNTIYFGETQYF

J gene: TRBJ2-1
V gene: TRBV29-1
clone size: many
D gene: TRBD1
CDR3 DNA: TGCAGCGTTACTCTGTATGGACAGGCTGTGGACAATGAGCAGTTCTTC
CDR3 protein: CSVTLYGQAVDNEQFF

J gene: TRBJ1-4
V gene: TRBV5-1
clone size: NA
D gene: TRBD1
CDR3 DNA: TGCGCCAGCAGCACGTACGGGACAGGGAATGAAAAACTGTTTTTT
CDR3 protein: CASSTYGTGNEKLFF

J gene: TRBJ1-2
V gene: TRBV28
clone size: few
D gene: NA
CDR3 DNA: TGTGCCAGCAGTTCAGCGGGGCGCGCCCCCTATGGCTACACCTTC
CDR3 protein: CASSSAGRAPYGYTF

J gene: TRBJ2-2
V gene: TRBV3-1
clone size: many
D gene: NA
CDR3 DNA: TGTGCCAGCTCTGTCGTCACCGGGGAGCTGTTTTTT
CDR3 protein: CASSVVTGELFF

J gene: TRBJ2-5
V gene: TRBV29-1
clone size: once
D gene: TRBD2
CDR3 DNA: TGCAGCCCGACTAGCGGGAGAACTTACGAGACCCAGTACTTC
CDR3 protein: CSPTSGRTYETQYF

J gene: TRBJ2-5
V gene: TRBV7-9
clone size: NA
D gene: NA
CDR3 DNA: TGTGCCAGCAGCTTAGCGCCGGGCCGGGTAAAAGTGACCCAGTACTTC
CDR3 protein: CASSLAPGRVKVTQYF

J gene: TRBJ2-3
V gene: TRBV6-5
clone size: NA
D gene: TRBD2
CDR3 DNA: TGTGCCAGCAGATTGGGACTAGCGGGAGGGGATAGGCAGTATTTT
CDR3 protein: CASRLGLAGGDRQYF

J gene: TRBJ2-3
V gene: TRBV5-4
clone size: many
D gene: TRBD2
CDR3 DNA: TGTGCCAGCAGCACCAAACTAAGCGGGGGCACAGATACGCAGTATTTT
CDR3 protein: CASSTKLSGGTDTQYF

J gene: TRBJ2-6
V gene: TRBV19
clone size: NA
D gene: TRBD1
CDR3 DNA: TGTGCCAGTACTAACGGACAGGGTAGGTCTGGGGCCAACGTCCTGACTTTC
CDR3 protein: CASTNGQGRSGANVLTF

J gene: TRBJ2-5
V gene: TRBV7-2
clone size: NA
D gene: TRBD2
CDR3 DNA: TGTGCCAGCAGCTTGAGCGGGAGGGAAGAGACCCAGTACTTC
CDR3 protein: CASSLSGREETQYF

J gene: TRBJ1-1
V gene: TRBV19
clone size: few
D gene: TRBD1
CDR3 DNA: TGTGCCAGTAGAACCCAGGGGGACGGGGTGAACACTGAAGCTTTCTTT
CDR3 protein: CASRTQGDGVNTEAFF

J gene: TRBJ1-5
V gene: TRBV7-6
clone size: NA
D gene: NA
CDR3 DNA: TGTGCCAGCAGCTTAGTGGCAGCCAATCAGCCCCAGCATTTT
CDR3 protein: CASSLVAANQPQHF

J gene: TRBJ2-7
V gene: TRBV24-1
clone size: once
D gene: NA
CDR3 DNA: TGTGCCACCAGTGCCGGGTCCGAGCAGTACTTC
CDR3 protein: CATSAGSEQYF

J gene: TRBJ2-1
V gene: TRBV7-8
clone size: NA
D gene: TRBD1
CDR3 DNA: TGTGCCAGCAGCTTAACAGGGGAAGATGAGCAGTTCTTC
CDR3 protein: CASSLTGEDEQFF

J gene: TRBJ1-3
V gene: TRBV25-1
clone size: NA
D gene: NA
CDR3 DNA: TGTGCCAGCAGTTTTTCCTACTCTGGAAACACCATATATTTT
CDR3 protein: CASSFSYSGNTIYF

J gene: TRBJ2-5
V gene: TRBV9
clone size: NA
D gene: TRBD1
CDR3 DNA: TGTGCCAGCAGCCCGAGGACAGGACAAGAGACCCAGTACTTC
CDR3 protein: CASSPRTGQETQYF

J gene: TRBJ2-7
V gene: TRBV10-2
clone size: NA
D gene: TRBD1
CDR3 DNA: TGTGCCAGCAGTCTCCAGGGGGCTCCCTACGAGCAGTACTTC
CDR3 protein: CASSLQGAPYEQYF

J gene: TRBJ2-4
V gene: TRBV20-1
clone size: NA
D gene: NA
CDR3 DNA: TGCAGTGCTAGAGATCCCGGGTTTGTCAACATTCAGTACTTC
CDR3 protein: CSARDPGFVNIQYF

J gene: TRBJ1-3
V gene: TRBV29-1
clone size: NA
D gene: NA
CDR3 DNA: TGCAGCGTTGAGAATGCTCCCGGAAACACCATATATTTT
CDR3 protein: CSVENAPGNTIYF

J gene: TRBJ2-6
V gene: TRBV20-1
clone size: few
D gene: NA
CDR3 DNA: TGCAGTGCTAGGGGTTCTGGGGCCAACGTCCTGACTTTC
CDR3 protein: CSARGSGANVLTF

J gene: TRBJ1-5
V gene: TRBV24-1
clone size: NA
D gene: NA
CDR3 DNA: TGTGCCACCAGGAATGGGGATGACAATCAGCCCCAGCATTTT
CDR3 protein: CATRNGDDNQPQHF

J gene: TRBJ2-1
V gene: TRBV15
clone size: many
D gene: NA
CDR3 DNA: TGTGCCACCAAAGCGTACAATGAGCAGTTCTTC
CDR3 protein: CATKAYNEQFF

J gene: TRBJ2-5
V gene: TRBV28
clone size: NA
D gene: NA
CDR3 DNA: TGTGCCAGCAGTTTGGGGCAAGGTCCCTCATTGGGAGAGACCCAGTACTTC
CDR3 protein: CASSLGQGPSLGETQYF

J gene: TRBJ2-5
V gene: TRBV7-3
clone size: few
D gene: TRBD1
CDR3 DNA: TGTGCCAGCAGCTTTACAGGGGGCGGGGAGACCCAGTACTTC
CDR3 protein: CASSFTGGGETQYF

J gene: TRBJ1-4
V gene: TRBV28
clone size: few
D gene: NA
CDR3 DNA: TGTGCCAGCAGCTTCCTTGCTCGGGACATCGGTGAAAAACTGTTTTTT
CDR3 protein: CASSFLARDIGEKLFF

J gene: TRBJ2-7
V gene: TRBV2
clone size: NA
D gene: NA
CDR3 DNA: TGTGCCAGCAGTTACGGGATCTCAGGAGACGAGCAGTACTTC
CDR3 protein: CASSYGISGDEQYF

J gene: TRBJ1-5
V gene: TRBV7-9
clone size: few
D gene: NA
CDR3 DNA: TGTGCCAGCAGCTTAGCGGGGGGTATCAATCAGCCCCAGCATTTT
CDR3 protein: CASSLAGGINQPQHF

J gene: TRBJ1-4
V gene: TRBV6-1
clone size: many
D gene: TRBD1
CDR3 DNA: TGTGCCAGCAGTGCCGGGACAGGGGTTGAAAAACTGTTTTTT
CDR3 protein: CASSAGTGVEKLFF

J gene: TRBJ2-3
V gene: TRBV7-9
clone size: NA
D gene: NA
CDR3 DNA: TGTGCCAGCAGCTTTAACCAGGCTGTGAGCACGGATACGCAGTATTTT
CDR3 protein: CASSFNQAVSTDTQYF